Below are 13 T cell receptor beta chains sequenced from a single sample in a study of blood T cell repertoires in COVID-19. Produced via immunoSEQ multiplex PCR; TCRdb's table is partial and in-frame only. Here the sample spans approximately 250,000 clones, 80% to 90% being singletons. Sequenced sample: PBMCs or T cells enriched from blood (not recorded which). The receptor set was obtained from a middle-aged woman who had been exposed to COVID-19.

CDR3 protein: CASSIGKTGEAFF. DNA of the CDR3: TGTGCCAGCAGCATAGGGAAGACAGGGGAAGCTTTCTTT. The V and J genes are TRBV11-2 and TRBJ1-1, with 7 bases aligning to TRBD1. Germline V gene sequence: CDR1 SGHAT, CDR2 FQNNGV. The J segment lost 8 bases and the V segment lost 5 bases, leaving 8 bases of the junction unmatched. The CDR3 is 13 residues long.

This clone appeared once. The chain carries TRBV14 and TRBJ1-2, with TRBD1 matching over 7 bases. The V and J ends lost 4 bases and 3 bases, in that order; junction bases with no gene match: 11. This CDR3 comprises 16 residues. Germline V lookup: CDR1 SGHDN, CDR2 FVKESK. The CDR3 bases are TGTGCCAGCAGCCGACTGGGACAGCCCAAGGACTATGGCTACACCTTC. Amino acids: CASSRLGQPKDYGYTF.

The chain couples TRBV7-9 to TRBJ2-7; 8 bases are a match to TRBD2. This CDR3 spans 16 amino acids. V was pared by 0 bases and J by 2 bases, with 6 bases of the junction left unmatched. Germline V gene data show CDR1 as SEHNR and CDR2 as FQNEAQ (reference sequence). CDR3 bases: TGTGCCAGCAGCTTAGCGCAGCGGGGGCCTGCCTACGAGCAGTACTTC. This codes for CASSLAQRGPAYEQYF.

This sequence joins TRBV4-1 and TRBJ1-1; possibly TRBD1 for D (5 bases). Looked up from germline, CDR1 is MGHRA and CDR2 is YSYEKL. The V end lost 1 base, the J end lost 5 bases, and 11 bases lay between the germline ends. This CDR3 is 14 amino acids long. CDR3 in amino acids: CASSQAWGRTEAFF. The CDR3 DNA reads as TGCGCCAGCAGCCAAGCCTGGGGGAGGACTGAAGCTTTCTTT.

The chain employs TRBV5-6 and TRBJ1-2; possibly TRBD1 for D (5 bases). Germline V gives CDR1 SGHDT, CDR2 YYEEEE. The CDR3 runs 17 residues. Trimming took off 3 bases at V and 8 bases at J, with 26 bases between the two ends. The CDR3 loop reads CASSYTGRGYDGGGYTF. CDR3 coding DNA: TGTGCCAGCAGCTACACGGGGAGAGGCTACGACGGGGGAGGCTACACCTTC.

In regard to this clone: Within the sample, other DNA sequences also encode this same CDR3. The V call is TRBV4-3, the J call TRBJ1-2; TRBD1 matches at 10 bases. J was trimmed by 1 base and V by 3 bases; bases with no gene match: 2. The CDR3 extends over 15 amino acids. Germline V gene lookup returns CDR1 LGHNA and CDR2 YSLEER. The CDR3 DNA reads TGCGCCAGCAGCCAGGACAGGGGGATTAACTATGGCTACACCTTC. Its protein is CASSQDRGINYGYTF.

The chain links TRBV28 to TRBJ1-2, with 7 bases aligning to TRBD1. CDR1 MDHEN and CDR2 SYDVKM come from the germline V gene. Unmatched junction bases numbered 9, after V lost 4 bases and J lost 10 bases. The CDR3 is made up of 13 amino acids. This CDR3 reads CASSSARGQDYTF. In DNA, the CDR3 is TGTGCCAGCAGTTCGGCTAGGGGGCAGGACTACACCTTC.

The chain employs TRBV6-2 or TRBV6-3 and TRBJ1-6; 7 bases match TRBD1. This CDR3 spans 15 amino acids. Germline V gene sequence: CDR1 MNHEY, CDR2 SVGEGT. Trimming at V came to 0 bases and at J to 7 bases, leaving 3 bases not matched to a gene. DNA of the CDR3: TGTGCCAGCAGTTACTCGTCCAGGGGGAATTCACCCCTCCACTTT. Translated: CASSYSSRGNSPLHF.

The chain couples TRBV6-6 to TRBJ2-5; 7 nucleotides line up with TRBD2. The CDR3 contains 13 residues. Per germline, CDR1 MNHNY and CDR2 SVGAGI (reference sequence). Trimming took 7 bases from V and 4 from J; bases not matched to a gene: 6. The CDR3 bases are TGTGCCAGCACCGAATCGGGGGGAGAGACCCAGTACTTC. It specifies CASTESGGETQYF.

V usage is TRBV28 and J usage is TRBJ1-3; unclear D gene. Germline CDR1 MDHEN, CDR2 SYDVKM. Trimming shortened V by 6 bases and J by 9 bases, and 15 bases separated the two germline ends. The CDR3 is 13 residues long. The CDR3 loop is CASSPLTRGTIYF. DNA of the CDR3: TGTGCCAGCAGCCCTTTAACTCGGGGCACCATATATTTT.

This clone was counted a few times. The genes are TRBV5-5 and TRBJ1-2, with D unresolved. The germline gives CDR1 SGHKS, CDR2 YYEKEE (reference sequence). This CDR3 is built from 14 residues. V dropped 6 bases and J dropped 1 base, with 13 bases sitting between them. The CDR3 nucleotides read TGTGCCAGCACCCGGTGGGAGAGTAACTATGGCTACACCTTC. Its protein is CASTRWESNYGYTF.

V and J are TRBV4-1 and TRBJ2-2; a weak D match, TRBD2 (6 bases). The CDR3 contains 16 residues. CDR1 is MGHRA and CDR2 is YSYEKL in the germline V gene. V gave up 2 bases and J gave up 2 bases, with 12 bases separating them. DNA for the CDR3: TGCGCCAGCAGCCAACGGGCAGGGACTAACACCGGGGAGCTGTTTTTT. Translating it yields CASSQRAGTNTGELFF.

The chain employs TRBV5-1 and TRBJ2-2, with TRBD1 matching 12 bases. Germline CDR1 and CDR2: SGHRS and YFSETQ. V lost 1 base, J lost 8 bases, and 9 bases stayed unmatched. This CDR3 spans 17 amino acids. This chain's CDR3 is CASSLTPGQGALGELFF. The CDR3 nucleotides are TGCGCCAGCAGCTTGACCCCGGGACAGGGGGCACTAGGGGAGCTGTTTTTT. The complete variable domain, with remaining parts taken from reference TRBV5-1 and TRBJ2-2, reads KAGVTQTPRYLIKTRGQQVTLSCSPISGHRSVSWYQQTPGQGLQFLFEYFSETQRNKGNFPGRFSGRQFSNSRSEMNVSTLELGDSALYLCASSLTPGQGALGELFFGEGSRLTVL.